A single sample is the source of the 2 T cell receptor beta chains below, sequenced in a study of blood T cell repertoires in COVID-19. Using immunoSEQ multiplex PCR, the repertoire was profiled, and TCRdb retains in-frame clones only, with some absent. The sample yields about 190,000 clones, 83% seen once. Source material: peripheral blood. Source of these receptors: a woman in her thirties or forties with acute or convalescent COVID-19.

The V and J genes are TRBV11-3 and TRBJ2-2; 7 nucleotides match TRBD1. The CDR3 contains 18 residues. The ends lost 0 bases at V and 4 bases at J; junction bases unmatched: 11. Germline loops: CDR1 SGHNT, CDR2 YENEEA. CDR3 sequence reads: CASSLDQGGSAVTGELFF. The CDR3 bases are TGTGCCAGCAGCTTAGATCAAGGGGGCTCGGCGGTCACCGGGGAGCTGTTTTTT.

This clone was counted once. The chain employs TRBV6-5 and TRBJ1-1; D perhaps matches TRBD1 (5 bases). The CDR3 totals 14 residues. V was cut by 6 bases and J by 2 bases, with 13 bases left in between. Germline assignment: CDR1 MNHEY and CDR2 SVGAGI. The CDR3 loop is CASRSTATNTEAFF. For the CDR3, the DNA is TGTGCCAGCAGGTCGACAGCAACTAACACTGAAGCTTTCTTT.